Described below is a single T cell receptor (beta chain) sequence and its context. Sequencing used immunoSEQ multiplex PCR; TCRdb keeps in-frame clones, though not all of them. The table includes 90,000 to 95,000 clones, just under 95% detected once. The data were taken from a study of T cell changes during pregnancy in multiple sclerosis. Germline loops: CDR1 SGHDN, CDR2 FVKESK. CDR3 size: 14 residues. Trimming removed 2 bases from V and 0 bases from J, with 7 bases in between. Sequenced here: peripheral blood, sampled in the first trimester of pregnancy. This receptor was identified in a female donor with multiple sclerosis, enrolled in a pregnancy study. This chain connects TRBV14 to TRBJ1-1; D unresolved. The chain's CDR3 is CASSQRSLNTEAFF. CDR3 nucleotide sequence: TGTGCCAGCAGCCAACGGAGCTTGAACACTGAAGCTTTCTTT.